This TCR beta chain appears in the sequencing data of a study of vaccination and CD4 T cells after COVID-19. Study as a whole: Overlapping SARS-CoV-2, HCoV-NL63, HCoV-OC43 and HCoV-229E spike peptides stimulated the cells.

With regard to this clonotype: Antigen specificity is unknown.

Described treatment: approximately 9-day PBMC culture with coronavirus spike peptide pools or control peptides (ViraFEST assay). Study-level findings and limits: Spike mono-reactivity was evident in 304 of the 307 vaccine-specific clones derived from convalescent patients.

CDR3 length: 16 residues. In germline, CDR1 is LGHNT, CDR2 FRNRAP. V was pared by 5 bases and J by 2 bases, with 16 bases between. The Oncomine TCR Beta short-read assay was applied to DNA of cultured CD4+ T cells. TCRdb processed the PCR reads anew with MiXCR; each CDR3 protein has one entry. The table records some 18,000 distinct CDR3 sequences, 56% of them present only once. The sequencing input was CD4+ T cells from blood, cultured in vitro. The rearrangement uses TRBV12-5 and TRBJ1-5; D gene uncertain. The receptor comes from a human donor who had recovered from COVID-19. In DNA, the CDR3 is TGTGCTAGTGGTCCCTCCGGCGGCGGTGGCAATCAGCCCCAGCATTTT. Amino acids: CASGPSGGGGNQPQHF.